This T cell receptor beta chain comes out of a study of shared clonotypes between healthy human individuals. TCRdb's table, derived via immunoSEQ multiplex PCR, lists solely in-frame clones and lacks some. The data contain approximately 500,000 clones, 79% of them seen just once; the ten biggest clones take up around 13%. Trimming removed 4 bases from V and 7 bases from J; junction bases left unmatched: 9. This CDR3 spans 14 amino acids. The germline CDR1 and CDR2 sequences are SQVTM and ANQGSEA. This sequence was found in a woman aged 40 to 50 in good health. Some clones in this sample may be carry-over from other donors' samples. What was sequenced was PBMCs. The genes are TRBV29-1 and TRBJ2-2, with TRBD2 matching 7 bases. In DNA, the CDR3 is TGCAGCGTTGGGGCGGGAGCAACGGACGGGGAGCTGTTTTTT. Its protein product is CSVGAGATDGELFF.